What follows are 30 T cell receptor beta chains derived from one specimen sequenced in a study of T cells in localized non-small cell lung cancer. Sequencing was performed with immunoSEQ multiplex PCR; in TCRdb, only in-frame clones are kept and a portion is missing. The table includes tens of thousands of clones, less than 80% detected once. The sequences come from peripheral blood, collected before any cancer treatment. The source is a male donor older than 55 with stage II squamous cell lung carcinoma.

The chain combines TRBV5-4 with TRBJ2-2, with D unclear. Germline loops: CDR1 SGHNT, CDR2 YYREEE (reference sequence). Trimming removed 0 bases from V and 1 base from J, with 4 bases in between. The CDR3 has 14 residues. In nucleotides, the CDR3 is TGTGCCAGCAGCTTGGCGGGGAACACCGGGGAGCTGTTTTTT. Translating it yields CASSLAGNTGELFF.

This clone was observed at least ten times. This chain uses TRBV29-1 with TRBJ1-2; D is perhaps TRBD1 (6 bases). This CDR3 spans 12 amino acids. CDR1 and CDR2 from the germline V gene are SQVTM and ANQGSEA. Trimming stripped 4 bases from V and 7 bases from J, with 13 bases between. The DNA for the CDR3 is TGCAGCGTTGCTCAGGGGAAAGTTGGCTACACCTTC. Translating gives CSVAQGKVGYTF.

The rearrangement links TRBV19 to TRBJ1-4; D might be TRBD1 (5 bases). Deletions cut 3 bases from V and 8 bases from J, with 10 bases between. CDR3 size: 13 residues. Germline-derived CDR1 and CDR2 are LNHDA and SQIVND (reference sequence). The CDR3 DNA reads TGTGCCAGTAGTATCTGGGGCCGAGAAAAACTGTTTTTT. Translating it yields CASSIWGREKLFF.

The chain employs TRBV9 and TRBJ2-7; TRBD2 matches 14 bases. The germline gives CDR1 SGDLS, CDR2 YYNGEE. V gave up 2 bases and J gave up 6 bases; unmatched junction bases: 1. There are 14 residues in the CDR3. Here the CDR3 DNA reads TGTGCCAGCAGCGTCGGGACTAGCGGGAGCGAGCAGTACTTC. Translation: CASSVGTSGSEQYF. The full variable domain, completed using reference TRBV9 and TRBJ2-7, is DSGVTQTPKHLITATGQRVTLRCSPRSGDLSVYWYQQSLDQGLQFLIQYYNGEERAKGNILERFSAQQFPDLHSELNLSSLELGDSALYFCASSVGTSGSEQYFGPGTRLTVT.

This sequence joins TRBV7-2 and TRBJ2-7; 11 bases are a match to TRBD2. With 3 bases clipped from V and 3 bases from J, the junction kept 4 bases outside the gene matches. This CDR3 contains 15 residues. Germline V gene data show CDR1 as SGHTA and CDR2 as FQGNSA. The chain's CDR3 is CASSFRLAGNYEQYF. CDR3 DNA sequence: TGTGCCAGCAGCTTTAGACTAGCGGGGAACTACGAGCAGTACTTC.

The chain employs TRBV5-1 and TRBJ2-2, with 8 bases fitting TRBD2. The germline V gene has CDR1 SGHRS and CDR2 YFSETQ. The CDR3 has 13 residues. The V and J ends lost 6 bases and 4 bases, in that order; junction bases with no gene match: 2. CDR3 coding DNA: TGCGCCAGCAACCGGGGGGGCACCGGGGAGCTGTTTTTT. Protein: CASNRGGTGELFF.

The genes are TRBV7-3 and TRBJ2-3; perhaps TRBD1 as D (6 bases). The CDR3 contains 13 residues. Germline CDR1 and CDR2: SGHTA and FQGTGA. V lost 4 bases and J 9 bases, leaving 14 bases between the germline ends. DNA for the CDR3: TGTGCCAGCAGCTGGGGGCTGACGGGAACGCAGTATTTT. It codes for CASSWGLTGTQYF.

This clone was found once. The chain uses TRBV5-1 and TRBJ1-1; no definite D call. Germline V gives CDR1 SGHRS, CDR2 YFSETQ. V gave up 0 bases and J gave up 4 bases, with 7 bases separating them. CDR3 length: 13 amino acids. This CDR3 reads CASSLVGRTEAFF. The CDR3 DNA sequence: TGCGCCAGCAGCTTGGTAGGTCGCACTGAAGCTTTCTTT.

This sequence joins TRBV9 and TRBJ2-5; the D call may be TRBD1 or TRBD2 (5 bases each). The V and J ends lost 6 bases and 5 bases respectively, with 20 bases between them. Germline lookup yields CDR1 SGDLS and CDR2 YYNGEE. The CDR3 covers 15 residues. DNA for the CDR3: TGTGCCAGCACCTTGGCCGGGGACGTCGGCGAGACCCAGTACTTC. Translation: CASTLAGDVGETQYF. The full variable domain, with the rest looked up from reference TRBV9 and TRBJ2-5, is DSGVTQTPKHLITATGQRVTLRCSPRSGDLSVYWYQQSLDQGLQFLIQYYNGEERAKGNILERFSAQQFPDLHSELNLSSLELGDSALYFCASTLAGDVGETQYFGPGTRLLVL.

This clone occurred once. The chain links TRBV5-6 to TRBJ1-5, with 8 bases aligning to TRBD1. The trim removed 4 bases at V and 5 bases at J, leaving 8 bases unmatched. Germline CDR1 SGHDT, CDR2 YYEEEE. The CDR3 sequence is 15 residues long. The CDR3: CASSATGQGDQPQHF. The CDR3 DNA follows: TGTGCCAGCAGCGCTACCGGACAGGGAGATCAGCCCCAGCATTTT.

A single count supports this clone. This chain links TRBV11-2 with TRBJ1-2; D possibly corresponds to TRBD1 (6 bases). CDR3 length: 14 residues. Germline CDR1 SGHAT, CDR2 FQNNGV. V gave up 2 bases and J gave up 6 bases, with 13 bases separating them. CDR3 sequence: CASSLNQGRNGYTF. The CDR3, as DNA: TGTGCCAGCAGCTTAAATCAGGGGAGGAATGGCTACACCTTC.

This clone has only one observation. The chain links TRBV6-5 to TRBJ2-1; D call uncertain. The CDR3 loop spans 16 amino acids. In germline, CDR1 is MNHEY, CDR2 SVGAGI. The V end was cut by 0 bases, the J end by 8 bases, with 17 bases between. DNA of the CDR3: TGTGCCAGCAGTTACTCCCCACCAGGACCTAGGGATGAGCAGTTCTTC. This gives the protein CASSYSPPGPRDEQFF.

This chain uses TRBV5-1 with TRBJ2-5; weak D call: TRBD2 (5 bases). This CDR3 region has 18 residues. Germline loops: CDR1 SGHRS, CDR2 YFSETQ. V lost 0 bases and J 2 bases, leaving 20 bases between the germline ends. CDR3 in DNA: TGCGCCAGCAGCTTGGGCTCCTACGGGGTAGCTGCACAAGAGACCCAGTACTTC. It specifies CASSLGSYGVAAQETQYF.

This rearrangement joins TRBV6-4 to TRBJ2-5, with a weak D call TRBD2 (6 bases). The germline gives CDR1 MRHNA, CDR2 SNTAGT. CDR3 length: 13 amino acids. The V end was cut by 2 bases, the J end by 3 bases, with 7 bases between. The CDR3 protein is CASSDKREETQYF. The CDR3 nucleotides are TGTGCCAGCAGTGACAAGCGGGAAGAGACCCAGTACTTC.

Here the CDR3 DNA reads TGTGCCAGCAGCTCCAGCCTGGCGGGTACGCAGTATTTT. It yields the protein CASSSSLAGTQYF. The genes are TRBV11-3 and TRBJ2-3; possibly TRBD2 for D (5 bases). CDR3 length equals 13 residues. CDR1 is SGHNT, CDR2 YENEEA, per germline. The V end lost 4 bases, the J end lost 8 bases, and 13 bases lay between the germline ends.

This clone was seen a few times. This chain connects TRBV2 to TRBJ1-4; tentatively, D is TRBD1 (5 bases). Germline assignment: CDR1 SNHLY and CDR2 FYNNEI. The length of the CDR3 is 14 residues. Trimming pared 4 bases from V and 8 bases from J, leaving 14 bases between. CDR3 bases: TGTGCCAGCAGTGGATGGACTAAGGGGGAAAAACTGTTTTTT. As protein: CASSGWTKGEKLFF.

A few counts support this clone. This chain joins TRBV7-2 and TRBJ2-1; D might be TRBD1 (5 bases). V dropped 1 base and J dropped 7 bases, with 11 bases sitting between them. The germline gives CDR1 SGHTA, CDR2 FQGNSA. The CDR3 covers 14 residues. The CDR3 protein is CASSLVAGNNEQFF. As DNA, the CDR3 is TGTGCCAGCAGCTTAGTGGCAGGGAATAATGAGCAGTTCTTC.

J is TRBJ1-4 and V is TRBV7-8; D remains ambiguous. Germline values: CDR1 SGHVS, CDR2 FQNEAQ. V lost 3 bases and J 3 bases, leaving 8 bases between the germline ends. The CDR3 has 14 residues. This CDR3 is CASSLPRPNEKLFF. As DNA, the CDR3 is TGTGCCAGCAGCTTGCCAAGACCTAATGAAAAACTGTTTTTT.

V usage is TRBV21-1 and J usage is TRBJ1-2; no DNA check was done on the table's D call, TRBD1. TRBV21-1 is an annotated pseudogene. This CDR3 is 14 amino acids long. DNA for the CDR3: TGTGCCAGCAGCCTCAGGGTAGGGATCTATGGCTACACCTTC. Translated, it gives CASSLRVGIYGYTF.

The chain recombines TRBV29-1 with TRBJ1-4, with D perhaps TRBD1 (5 bases). CDR1 and CDR2 from the germline V gene are SQVTM and ANQGSEA. The CDR3 covers 13 residues. V shed 1 base and J shed 8 bases, with 11 bases lying between them. The CDR3 DNA is TGCAGCGTTGAAGGGCAGGGATCGGAAAAACTGTTTTTT. Its protein is CSVEGQGSEKLFF.

This clone appeared once. The rearrangement uses TRBV27 and TRBJ2-7, with TRBD1 identical over 9 bases. This CDR3 has 16 amino acids. V lost 6 bases and J lost 4; bases outside the gene matches: 13. Germline V gene lookup returns CDR1 MNHEY and CDR2 SMNVEV (reference sequence). Here the CDR3 reads CASSPGPGQGSYEQYF. For the CDR3, the DNA is TGTGCCAGCAGCCCGGGCCCGGGACAGGGAAGTTACGAGCAGTACTTC.

The rearrangement links TRBV5-4 to TRBJ1-2; 7 positions match TRBD1. After removal of 3 bases from V and 4 bases from J, the junction contained 9 bases not matched to a gene. The V gene's germline CDR1 is SGHNT and CDR2 YYREEE (reference sequence). The CDR3 is 15 residues long. The CDR3 sequence: CASSYFGTVLYGYTF. The CDR3 bases are TGTGCCAGCAGCTACTTCGGGACAGTCCTCTATGGCTACACCTTC.

The chain links TRBV19 to TRBJ1-2; D perhaps matches TRBD1 (5 bases). The CDR3 totals 15 residues. The germline V and J ends were trimmed by 5 bases and 5 bases, with 18 bases remaining between them. Germline values: CDR1 LNHDA, CDR2 SQIVND (reference sequence). CDR3 loop: CASSAYQGTIYGYTF. The CDR3 DNA is TGTGCCAGTAGTGCCTACCAGGGTACGATTTATGGCTACACCTTC.

This chain connects TRBV29-1 to TRBJ2-1; D may correspond to TRBD1 or TRBD2 (5 bases each). The CDR3 covers 14 residues. The germline V gene encodes CDR1 SQVTM and CDR2 ANQGSEA. Deletions cut 5 bases from V and 1 base from J, with 12 bases between. The CDR3 nucleotides read TGCAGCGTTTCCGGGACGTCATCCTACAATGAGCAGTTCTTC. Protein: CSVSGTSSYNEQFF.

Note on this clone: Relative to the germline gene, one junction end is altered; a read error may explain this. V is TRBV7-9 and J is TRBJ1-3; D is ambiguous. The germline gives CDR1 SEHNR, CDR2 FQNEAQ (reference sequence). The CDR3 is 13 amino acids. DNA for the CDR3: TGTGCCAGTGGAGAGTACTCTAGAAACACCATATATTTT. This encodes CASGEYSRNTIYF.

The V and J genes are TRBV2 and TRBJ2-3, with D uncertain. The CDR3 extends over 13 amino acids. V was clipped by 1 base and J by 8 bases, with 10 bases between them. Germline-derived CDR1 and CDR2 are SNHLY and FYNNEI. The CDR3 region has the DNA TGTGCCAGCAGTGAAGGGTTAGCCGGTACGCAGTATTTT. It translates to CASSEGLAGTQYF.

This clone was observed a single time. The rearrangement joins TRBV30 to TRBJ2-2; D not resolved. Trimming shortened V by 4 bases and J by 5 bases, and 11 bases separated the two germline ends. Germline V CDR1 and CDR2: GTSNPN, SVGIG (reference sequence). CDR3 length: 13 amino acids. The CDR3 sequence: CAWKRRVTGELFF. CDR3 DNA: TGTGCCTGGAAAAGGAGAGTAACCGGGGAGCTGTTTTTT. The full variable domain, its missing parts supplied by reference TRBV30 and TRBJ2-2, is SQTIHQWPATLVQPVGSPLSLECTVEGTSNPNLYWYRQAAGRGLQLLFYSVGIGQISSEVPQNLSASRPQDRQFILSSKKLLLSDSGFYLCAWKRRVTGELFFGEGSRLTVL.

V and J are TRBV5-1 and TRBJ1-3; 7 bases align to TRBD1. V was clipped by 4 bases and J by 4 bases; unmatched bases: 5. CDR1 and CDR2 from the germline V gene are SGHRS and YFSETQ. CDR3 size: 14 residues. CDR3 bases: TGCGCCAGCAGCCCGACAGGGTCCGGAAACACCATATATTTT. Its translation is CASSPTGSGNTIYF. Full variable domain (remainder filled in from reference TRBV5-1 and TRBJ1-3): KAGVTQTPRYLIKTRGQQVTLSCSPISGHRSVSWYQQTPGQGLQFLFEYFSETQRNKGNFPGRFSGRQFSNSRSEMNVSTLELGDSALYLCASSPTGSGNTIYFGEGSWLTVV.

The V gene is TRBV2, the J gene TRBJ2-2; the match to TRBD2 covers 12 bases. The CDR3 sequence is 15 residues long. Germline V gene data show CDR1 as SNHLY and CDR2 as FYNNEI. The trim removed 6 bases at V and 6 bases at J, leaving 5 bases unmatched. This chain's CDR3 is CASSGLAGLSGELFF. CDR3 bases: TGTGCCAGCAGCGGACTAGCGGGATTGTCCGGGGAGCTGTTTTTT.

This clone was seen a single time. V gene TRBV15 combines with J gene TRBJ1-5; D is unresolved. Trimming removed 7 bases from V and 0 bases from J, with 13 bases in between. CDR1 and CDR2 (germline): LNHNV, YYDKDF (reference sequence). CDR3 length equals 15 residues. In DNA, the CDR3 is TGTGCCACCACCTCTCAGAGGTATAGCAATCAGCCCCAGCATTTT. Its translation is CATTSQRYSNQPQHF.